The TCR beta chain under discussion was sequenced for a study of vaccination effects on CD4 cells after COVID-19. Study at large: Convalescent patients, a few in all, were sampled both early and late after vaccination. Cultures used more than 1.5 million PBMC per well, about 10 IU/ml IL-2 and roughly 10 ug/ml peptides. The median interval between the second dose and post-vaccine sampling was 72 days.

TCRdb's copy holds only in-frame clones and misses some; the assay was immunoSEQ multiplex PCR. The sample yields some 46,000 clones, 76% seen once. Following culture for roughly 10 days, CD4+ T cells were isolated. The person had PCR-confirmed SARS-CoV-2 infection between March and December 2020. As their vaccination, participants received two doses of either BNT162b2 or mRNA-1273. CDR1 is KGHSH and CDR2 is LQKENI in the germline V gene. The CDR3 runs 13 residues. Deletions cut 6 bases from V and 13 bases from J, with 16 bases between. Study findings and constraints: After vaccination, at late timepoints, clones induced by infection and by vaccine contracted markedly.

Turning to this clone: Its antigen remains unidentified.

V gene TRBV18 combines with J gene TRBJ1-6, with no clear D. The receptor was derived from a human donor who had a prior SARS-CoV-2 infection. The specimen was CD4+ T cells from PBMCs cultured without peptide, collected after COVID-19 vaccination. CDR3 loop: CASSTTERTPLHF. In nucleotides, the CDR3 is TGTGCCAGCTCCACCACGGAACGGACTCCCCTCCACTTT.